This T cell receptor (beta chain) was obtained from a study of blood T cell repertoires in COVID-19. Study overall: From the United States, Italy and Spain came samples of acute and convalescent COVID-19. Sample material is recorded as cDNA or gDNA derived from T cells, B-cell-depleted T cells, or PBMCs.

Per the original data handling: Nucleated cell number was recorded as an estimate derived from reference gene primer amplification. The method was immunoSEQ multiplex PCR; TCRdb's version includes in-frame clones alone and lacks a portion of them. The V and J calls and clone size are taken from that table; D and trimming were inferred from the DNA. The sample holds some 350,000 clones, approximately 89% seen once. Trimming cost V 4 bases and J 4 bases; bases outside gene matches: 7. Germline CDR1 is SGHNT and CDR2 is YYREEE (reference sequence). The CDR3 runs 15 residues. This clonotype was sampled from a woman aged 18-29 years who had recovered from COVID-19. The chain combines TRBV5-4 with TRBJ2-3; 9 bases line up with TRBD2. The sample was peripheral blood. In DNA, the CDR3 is TGTGCCAGCAGCCTTAGCGGGAGTTCTTCAGATACGCAGTATTTT. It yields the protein CASSLSGSSSDTQYF.